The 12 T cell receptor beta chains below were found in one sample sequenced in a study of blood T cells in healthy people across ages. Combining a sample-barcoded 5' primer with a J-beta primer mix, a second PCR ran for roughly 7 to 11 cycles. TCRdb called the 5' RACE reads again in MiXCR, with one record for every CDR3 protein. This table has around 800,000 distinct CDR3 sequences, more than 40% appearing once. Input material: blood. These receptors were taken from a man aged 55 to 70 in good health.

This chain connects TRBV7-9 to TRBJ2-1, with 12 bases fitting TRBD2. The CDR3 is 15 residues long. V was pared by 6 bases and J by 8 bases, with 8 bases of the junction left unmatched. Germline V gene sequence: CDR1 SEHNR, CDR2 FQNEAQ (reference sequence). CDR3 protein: CASRGTSGGIDEQFF. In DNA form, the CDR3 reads TGTGCCAGCAGGGGAACTAGCGGGGGGATTGATGAGCAGTTCTTC.

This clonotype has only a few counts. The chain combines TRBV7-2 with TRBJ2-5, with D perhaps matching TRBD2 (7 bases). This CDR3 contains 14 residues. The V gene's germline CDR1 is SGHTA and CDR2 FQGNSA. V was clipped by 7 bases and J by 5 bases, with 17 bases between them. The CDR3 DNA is TGTGCCAGCAACACGAGGGGGGGCCGGGAGACCCAGTACTTC. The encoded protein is CASNTRGGRETQYF.

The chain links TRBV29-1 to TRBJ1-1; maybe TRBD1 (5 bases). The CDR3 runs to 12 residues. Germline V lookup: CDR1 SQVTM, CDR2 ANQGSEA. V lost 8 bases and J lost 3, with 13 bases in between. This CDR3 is CSTKGSDTEAFF. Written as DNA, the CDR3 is TGCAGCACTAAGGGGTCGGACACTGAAGCTTTCTTT.

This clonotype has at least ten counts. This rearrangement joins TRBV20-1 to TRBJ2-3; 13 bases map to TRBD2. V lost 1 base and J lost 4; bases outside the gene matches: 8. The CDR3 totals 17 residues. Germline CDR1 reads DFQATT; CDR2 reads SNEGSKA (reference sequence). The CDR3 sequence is CSARAVTSGGAPDTQYF. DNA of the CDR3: TGCAGTGCTAGAGCTGTAACTAGCGGGGGGGCCCCAGATACGCAGTATTTT.

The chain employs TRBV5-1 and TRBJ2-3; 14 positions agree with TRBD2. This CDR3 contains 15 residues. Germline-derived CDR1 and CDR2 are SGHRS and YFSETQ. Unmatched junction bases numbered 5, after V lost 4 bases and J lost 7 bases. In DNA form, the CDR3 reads TGCGCCAGCAGCCAGACTAGCGGGGGGGGCTATACGCAGTATTTT. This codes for CASSQTSGGGYTQYF.

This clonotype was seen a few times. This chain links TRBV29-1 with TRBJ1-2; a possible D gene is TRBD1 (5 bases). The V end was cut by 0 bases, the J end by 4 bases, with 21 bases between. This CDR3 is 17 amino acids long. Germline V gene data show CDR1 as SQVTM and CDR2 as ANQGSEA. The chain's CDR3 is CSVEDWNGDVTSYGYTF. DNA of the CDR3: TGCAGCGTTGAAGATTGGAATGGGGACGTAACCTCCTATGGCTACACCTTC.

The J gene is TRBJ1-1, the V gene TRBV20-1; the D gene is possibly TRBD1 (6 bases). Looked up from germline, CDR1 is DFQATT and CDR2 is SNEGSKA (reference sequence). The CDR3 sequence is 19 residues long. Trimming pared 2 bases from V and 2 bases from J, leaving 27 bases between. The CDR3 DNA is TGCAGTGCTAGAAAGGAATCGGGACACTGGGCCTCTTTTAACACTGAAGCTTTCTTT. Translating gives CSARKESGHWASFNTEAFF.

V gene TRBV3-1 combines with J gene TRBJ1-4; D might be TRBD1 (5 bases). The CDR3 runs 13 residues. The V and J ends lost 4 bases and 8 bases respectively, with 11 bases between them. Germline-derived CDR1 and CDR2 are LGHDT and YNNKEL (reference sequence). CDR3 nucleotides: TGTGCCAGCAGCCGAGTAGGGGAAGAAAAACTGTTTTTT. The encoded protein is CASSRVGEEKLFF.

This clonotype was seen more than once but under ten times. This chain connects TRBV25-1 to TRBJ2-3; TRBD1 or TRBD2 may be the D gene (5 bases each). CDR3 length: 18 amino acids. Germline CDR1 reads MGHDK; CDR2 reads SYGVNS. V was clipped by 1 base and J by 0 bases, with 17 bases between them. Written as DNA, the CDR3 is TGTGCCAGCAGTGAATTTGTAGCCCGGGGACCTAGCACAGATACGCAGTATTTT. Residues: CASSEFVARGPSTDTQYF.

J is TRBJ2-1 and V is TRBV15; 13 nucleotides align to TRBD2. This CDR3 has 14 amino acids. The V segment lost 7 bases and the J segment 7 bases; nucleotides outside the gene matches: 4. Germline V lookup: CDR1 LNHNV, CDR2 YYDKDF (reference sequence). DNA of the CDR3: TGTGCCACCAAAGCGGGACTAGCGGGGAATGAGCAGTTCTTC. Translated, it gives CATKAGLAGNEQFF.

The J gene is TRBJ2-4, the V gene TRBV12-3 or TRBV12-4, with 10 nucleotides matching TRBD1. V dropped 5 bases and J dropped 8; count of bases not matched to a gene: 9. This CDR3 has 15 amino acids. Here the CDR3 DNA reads TGTGCCAGCAGTCCGCCCGGGACAGGGGTACACATTCAGTACTTC. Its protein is CASSPPGTGVHIQYF.

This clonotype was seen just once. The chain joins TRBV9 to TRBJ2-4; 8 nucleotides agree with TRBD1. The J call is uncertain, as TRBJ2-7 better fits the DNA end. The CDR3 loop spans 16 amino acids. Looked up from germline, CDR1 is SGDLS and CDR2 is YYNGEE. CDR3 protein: CASSVVPTGVTYEQYF. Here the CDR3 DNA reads TGTGCCAGCAGCGTAGTTCCGACAGGGGTGACCTACGAGCAGTACTTC.